This entry lists 10 T cell receptor beta chains sequenced from one sample in a study of CXCR3-negative and CXCR3-positive naive CD8 T cells. Libraries of TRB cDNA were made by 5' RACE and carried UMIs. TCRdb reanalyzed the 5' RACE reads, giving one entry per CDR3 protein sequence and no DNA. This repertoire comprises around 96,000 distinct CDR3 sequences; its ten largest clones make up roughly 1.8%. Sequenced material: naive CXCR3- CD8+ T cells from blood. Subset here: CD45RO-CCR7+CD27+CD95- naive CD8+ T cells lacking CXCR3 (TNR3-). These receptors originate from a human donor in good health. Some clones in this sample may be carry-over from other donors' samples.

The rearrangement joins TRBV23-1 to TRBJ2-7; the TCRdb call, TRBD1, lacks DNA for checking. TRBV23-1 is an ORF, with its function uncertain. The length of the CDR3 is 22 residues. CDR3 sequence: CASSQLGSAGGRSWFPNYEQYF.

This chain links TRBV20-1 with TRBJ2-1. The CDR3 is 15 residues long. Germline V gene data show CDR1 as DFQATT and CDR2 as SNEGSKA (reference sequence). This chain's CDR3 is CSARDSQVFANEQFF.

V is TRBV5-1 and J is TRBJ2-1; TCRdb's D call of TRBD2 is untestable without DNA. The CDR3 runs to 15 residues. Germline CDR1 reads SGHRS; CDR2 reads YFSETQ. CDR3 protein: CASSLKTSVGFWQFF.

The CDR3 loop reads CPSSFPSGELFF. V is TRBV11-3 and J is TRBJ2-2. Germline V gene sequence: CDR1 SGHNT, CDR2 YENEEA. The CDR3 has 12 amino acids.

V gene TRBV5-5 combines with J gene TRBJ2-5; TCRdb lists TRBD1, though no DNA is available to test this call. CDR3 length: 15 residues. Looked up from germline, CDR1 is SGHKS and CDR2 is YYEKEE (reference sequence). The CDR3 sequence: CASSFHGSPEETQYF.

The chain couples TRBV19 to TRBJ1-2. Looked up from germline, CDR1 is LNHDA and CDR2 is SQIVND (reference sequence). The length of the CDR3 is 15 residues. The CDR3: CASSPPSGFGYGYTF. The whole variable domain, filled in from reference TRBV19 and TRBJ1-2, reads DGGITQSPKYLFRKEGQNVTLSCEQNLNHDAMYWYRQDPGQGLRLIYYSQIVNDFQKGDIAEGYSVSREKKESFPLTVTSAQKNPTAFYLCASSPPSGFGYGYTFGSGTRLTVV.

Here the CDR3 reads CSARVSGDATYEQYF. The V gene is TRBV20-1, the J gene TRBJ2-7; TCRdb picks TRBD1, but there is no DNA to check that call. Germline V gene data show CDR1 as DFQATT and CDR2 as SNEGSKA (reference sequence). The CDR3 spans 15 residues.

The J gene is TRBJ2-5, the V gene TRBV20-1; checking the TCRdb D call of TRBD1 is not possible without DNA. The CDR3 has 12 amino acids. The germline V gene encodes CDR1 DFQATT and CDR2 SNEGSKA (reference sequence). The CDR3 loop reads CSAVTDQETQYF.

The chain employs TRBV6-5 and TRBJ2-5; the D gene TCRdb calls, TRBD1, cannot be checked with no DNA. The CDR3 totals 14 residues. Germline loops: CDR1 MNHEY, CDR2 SVGAGI. The CDR3 sequence is CASARGESQETQYF.

The chain carries TRBV7-9 and TRBJ2-1. CDR1 and CDR2 (germline): SEHNR, FQNEAQ (reference sequence). The CDR3 sequence is 14 residues long. The CDR3 sequence: CASSPRWDDNEQFF. Full variable domain (missing parts from reference TRBV7-9 and TRBJ2-1): DTGVSQNPRHKITKRGQNVTFRCDPISEHNRLYWYRQTLGQGPEFLTYFQNEAQLEKSRLLSDRFSAERPKGSFSTLEIQRTEQGDSAMYLCASSPRWDDNEQFFGPGTRLTVL.